This T cell receptor beta chain was sequenced for a study of T-cell reconstitution after alpha-beta-depleted transplantation in children. This clonotype was seen many times. Its antigen is as yet unknown. Study-level findings and limits: The main origin of T-cell counts and diversity one year after transplant was newly produced T cells. Two months or so post-transplant, alpha-beta T cells reportedly derived from several hundred expanded graft clones. Diversity of TCRbeta at day 60 was high in some patients, arising from surviving recipient T cells and thymic progenitors.

The CDR3 contains 19 residues. Unique molecular identifiers were built into the TCRbeta library. TCRdb redid the calling of the PCR reads with MiXCR, one entry per CDR3 protein. The sample contains around 72,000 distinct CDR3 sequences, roughly 5% of which appear only once. This specimen consisted of PBMCs, mostly from graft donor cells, obtained 180 days after TCRalphabeta/CD19-depleted stem cell transplant. V gene TRBV21-1 combines with J gene TRBJ2-1; TRBD1, the D gene given by the table, was not confirmed from the DNA. TRBV21-1 is deemed a pseudogene. The sequence came from a boy under three years old who had a stem cell transplant for acute myeloid leukemia, so the T cells may come from the graft donor. In DNA form, the CDR3 reads TGTGCCAGCAGCAAAGGAGTAGCGCCCAACCCGAGCTCCTACAATGAGCAGTTCTTC. It codes for CASSKGVAPNPSSYNEQFF.